This T cell receptor beta chain was sequenced during a study of glioma-infiltrating T cells. CDR1 and CDR2 (germline): SGHDN, FVKESK. Trimming took 2 bases from V and 6 from J; bases not matched to a gene: 5. The CDR3 length is 15 residues. Amplification of TCR alpha and beta CDR3 regions from RNA used iRepertoire nested multiplex PCR. Tissue mRNA or PBMC total RNA, 100-400 ng, went into one-step reverse transcription and amplification. TCRdb reprocessed the multiplex PCR reads with MiXCR, giving one entry per CDR3 protein. The table has about 180,000 distinct CDR3 sequences, under 55% seen once. The table lists this clonotype with a few counts.

This TCR came from a human donor with low-grade glioma or glioblastoma, undergoing nonglioma brain surgery, or in good health (not recorded which). Sequencing input: glioma tissue, nonneoplastic brain tissue, or PBMCs (not recorded which). The chain joins TRBV14 to TRBJ2-1; 9 bases agree with TRBD2. CDR3: CASSQRLAGTNEQFF. DNA of the CDR3: TGTGCCAGCAGCCAACGCCTAGCGGGAACCAATGAGCAGTTCTTC.